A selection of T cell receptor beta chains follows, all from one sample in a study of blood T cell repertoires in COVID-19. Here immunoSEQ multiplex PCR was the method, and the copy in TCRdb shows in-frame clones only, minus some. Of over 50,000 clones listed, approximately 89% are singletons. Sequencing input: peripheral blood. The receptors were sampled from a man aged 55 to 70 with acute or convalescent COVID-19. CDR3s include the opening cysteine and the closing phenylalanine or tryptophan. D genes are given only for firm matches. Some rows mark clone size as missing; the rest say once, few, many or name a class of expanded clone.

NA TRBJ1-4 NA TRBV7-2 TGTGCCAGCAGCTTAAGAACAGGACCAGGAGAAAAACTGTTTTTT CASSLRTGPGEKLFF
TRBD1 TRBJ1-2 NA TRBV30 TGTGCCTGGAGAATTACAGGGGTAGTCGTTGGCTACACCTTC CAWRITGVVVGYTF
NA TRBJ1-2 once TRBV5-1 TGCGCCAGCAGCTTGGCGGGGAGGGGTGACGGCTACACCTTC CASSLAGRGDGYTF
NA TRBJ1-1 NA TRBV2 TGTGCCAGCACCCTCAGGAACACTGAAGCTTTCTTT CASTLRNTEAFF
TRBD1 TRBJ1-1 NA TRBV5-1 TGCGCCAGCAGCCTACGGACAGGGAACACTGAAGCTTTCTTT CASSLRTGNTEAFF
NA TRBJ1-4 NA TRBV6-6 TGTGCCAGCAGTTCCCAGGGAACAACTAATGAAAAACTGTTTTTT CASSSQGTTNEKLFF
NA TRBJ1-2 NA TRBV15 TGTGCCACCAGCAGAGTAGGAATCGGGGGCTACACCTTC CATSRVGIGGYTF
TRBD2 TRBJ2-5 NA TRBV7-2 TGTGCCAGCAGCTTGGTAGCGGGGGGTACAGAGACCCAGTACTTC CASSLVAGGTETQYF
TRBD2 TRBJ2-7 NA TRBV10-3 TGTGCCATCAGCCAGGCTGATCTAGCGGGGGCCCCCTACGAGCAGTACTTC CAISQADLAGAPYEQYF
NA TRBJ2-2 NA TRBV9 TGTGCCAGCAGCCTACCGGGACAGGGAGTAGCGGGGGTCACCGGGGAGCTGTTTTTT CASSLPGQGVAGVTGELFF
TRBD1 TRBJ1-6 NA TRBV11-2 TGTGCCAGCAGCTCCACCCAGGGGGCGAAGGATTCACCCCTCCACTTT CASSSTQGAKDSPLHF
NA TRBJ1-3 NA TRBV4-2 TGTGCCAGCAGCCAAGGGGAGATTGGAAACACCATATATTTT CASSQGEIGNTIYF
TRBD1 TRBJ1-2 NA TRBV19 TGTGCCAGTAGTATGGGGACAGGGGAGAACTATGGCTACACCTTC CASSMGTGENYGYTF
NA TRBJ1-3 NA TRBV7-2 TGTGCCAGCAGCTTAAATCCGGGGGGGGTAGGAAACACCATATATTTT CASSLNPGGVGNTIYF
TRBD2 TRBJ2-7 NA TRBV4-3 TGCGCCAGCAGCCAAGATGCGGGGGGGGGATACGAGCAGTACTTC CASSQDAGGGYEQYF
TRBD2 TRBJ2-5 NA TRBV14 TGTGCCAGCAGCCCCCAACTAGCGGGGGTTGAGACCCAGTACTTC CASSPQLAGVETQYF
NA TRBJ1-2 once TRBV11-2 TGTGCCAGCAGCTTAGGATTGGGAGATGGCTACACCTTC CASSLGLGDGYTF
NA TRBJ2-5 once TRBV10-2 TGCGCCAGCAGTGACCCCACAGGGAGAGAGACCCAGTACTTC CASSDPTGRETQYF
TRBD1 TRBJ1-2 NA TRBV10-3 TGTGCCATCAGTCCCTCGAGCGGGACAGGGCATGGCTACACCTTC CAISPSSGTGHGYTF
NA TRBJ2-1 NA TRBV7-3 TGTGCCAGCAGCCAAAACGGAGGGGGCCCCTACAATGAGCAGTTCTTC CASSQNGGGPYNEQFF
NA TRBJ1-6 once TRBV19 TGTGCCAGTAGTATGGGTACGGACAGATATTCACCCCTCCACTTT CASSMGTDRYSPLHF
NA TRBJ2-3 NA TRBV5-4 TGTGCCAGCAGCCGTCGGACAGATTCCACAGATACGCAGTATTTT CASSRRTDSTDTQYF
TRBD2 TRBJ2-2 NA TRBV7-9 TGTGCCAGCACCACATACCGGGAGCGGGGGTGGTCCGGGGAGCTGTTTTTT CASTTYRERGWSGELFF
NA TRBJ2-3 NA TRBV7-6 TGTGCCAGCAGCGTGACAAAAGCTAGCACAGATACGCAGTATTTT CASSVTKASTDTQYF
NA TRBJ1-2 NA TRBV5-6 TGTGCCAGCAGACTCATCAGGAACAGGGCGCTTAACTATGGCTACACCTTC CASRLIRNRALNYGYTF
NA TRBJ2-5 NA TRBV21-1 TGTGCCAGCAGCAAAGCAGGGACAGGGGTGAATCAAGAGACCCAGTACTTC CASSKAGTGVNQETQYF
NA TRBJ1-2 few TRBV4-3 TGCGCCAGCAGCCAAGATCGGCGGGCCACGCGGGGCTACACCTTC CASSQDRRATRGYTF
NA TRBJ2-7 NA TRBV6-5 TGTGCCAGCAGTTACTCGAGAGGGGGCGAGCAGTACTTC CASSYSRGGEQYF
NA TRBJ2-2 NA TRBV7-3 TGTGCCAGCAGCTTCCAGGCCCGACGGGGCGGGGAGCTGTTTTTT CASSFQARRGGELFF
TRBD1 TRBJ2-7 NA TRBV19 TGTGCCAGTAGTCGCGGACAGGGCCCCTACGAGCAGTACTTC CASSRGQGPYEQYF
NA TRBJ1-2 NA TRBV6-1 TGTGCCAGCAGTGAAGCACTTCCGGGACACGCCTTC CASSEALPGHAF
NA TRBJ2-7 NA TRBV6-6 TGTGCCAGCAGTTACTCCCTGACAGGAACCTACGAGCAGTACTTC CASSYSLTGTYEQYF
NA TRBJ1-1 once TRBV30 TGTGCCTGGAGTTCACAGGGCACTAGGAACACTGAAGCTTTCTTT CAWSSQGTRNTEAFF
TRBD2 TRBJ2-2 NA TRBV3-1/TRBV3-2 TGTGCCAGCAGCCTGGGACTAGCGGGGGTTACCGGGGAGCTGTTTTTT CASSLGLAGVTGELFF
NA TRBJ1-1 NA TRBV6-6 TGTGCCAGCAGTTACCCCGACACTGAAGCTTTCTTT CASSYPDTEAFF
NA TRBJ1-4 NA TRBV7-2 TGTGCCAGCAGCTTAGCGGGAGGGGGAATTGGTGAAAAACTGTTTTTT CASSLAGGGIGEKLFF
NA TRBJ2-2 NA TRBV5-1 TGCGCCAGCAGCCCGTCTGGAGGGGGCTCGAACACCGGGGAGCTGTTTTTT CASSPSGGGSNTGELFF
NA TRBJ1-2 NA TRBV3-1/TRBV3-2 TGTGCCAGCAGCCCAAAGGGGGGGCTCACCTATGGCTACACCTTC CASSPKGGLTYGYTF
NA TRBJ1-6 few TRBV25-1 TGTGCCAGCGGTGACGGGTGGCCCCTCCACTTT CASGDGWPLHF
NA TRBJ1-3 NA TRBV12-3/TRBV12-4 TGTGCCAGCAGTCGAGGGGGCACCATATATTTT CASSRGGTIYF
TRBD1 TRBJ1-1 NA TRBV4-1 TGCGCCAGCAGCCAAGATCCAAAAGGGGGACAGCTGAACACTGAAGCTTTCTTT CASSQDPKGGQLNTEAFF
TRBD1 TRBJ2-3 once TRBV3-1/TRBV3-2 TGTGCCAGCAGCCAAGGGACAGGGGTATTCAACACAGATACGCAGTATTTT CASSQGTGVFNTDTQYF
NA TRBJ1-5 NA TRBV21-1 TGTGCCAGCAGCACTCACCGAGAGAGGCAGGGGGCGAGGAGCAATCAGCCCCAGCATTTT CASSTHRERQGARSNQPQHF
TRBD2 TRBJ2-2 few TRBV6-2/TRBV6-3 TGTGCCAGCAGCAAGAACTTAGCGGGGCAGACCGGGGAGCTGTTTTTT CASSKNLAGQTGELFF
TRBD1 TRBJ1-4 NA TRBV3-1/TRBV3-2 TGTGCCAGCAGCCAAGTCAGGGGGACTTATGAAAAACTGTTTTTT CASSQVRGTYEKLFF
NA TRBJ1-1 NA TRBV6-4 TGTGCCAGCAGTGAGGTTCGGGGGACTGAAGCTTTCTTT CASSEVRGTEAFF
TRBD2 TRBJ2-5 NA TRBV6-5 TGTGCCAGCAACGTAGCGGGGGTGGGAGAGACCCAGTACTTC CASNVAGVGETQYF
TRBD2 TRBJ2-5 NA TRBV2 TGTGCCAGCTTGAGGTTAGCGGGGGGGCAAGAGACCCAGTACTTC CASLRLAGGQETQYF